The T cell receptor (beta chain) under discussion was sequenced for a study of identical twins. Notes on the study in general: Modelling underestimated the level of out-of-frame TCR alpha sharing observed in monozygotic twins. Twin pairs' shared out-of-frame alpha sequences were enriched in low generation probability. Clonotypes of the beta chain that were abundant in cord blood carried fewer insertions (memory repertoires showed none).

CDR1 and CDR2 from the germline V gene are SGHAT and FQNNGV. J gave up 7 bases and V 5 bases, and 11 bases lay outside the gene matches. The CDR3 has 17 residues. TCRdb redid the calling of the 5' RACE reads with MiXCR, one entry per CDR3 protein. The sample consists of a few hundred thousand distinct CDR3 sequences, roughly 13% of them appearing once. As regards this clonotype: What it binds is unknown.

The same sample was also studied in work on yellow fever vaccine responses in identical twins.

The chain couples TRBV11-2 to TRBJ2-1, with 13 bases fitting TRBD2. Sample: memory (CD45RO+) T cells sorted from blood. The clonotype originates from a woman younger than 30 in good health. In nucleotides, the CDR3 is TGTGCCAGCAGCCTCACTAGCGGGAGGGCCGCGGTGAATGAGCAGTTCTTC. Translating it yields CASSLTSGRAAVNEQFF.